This T cell receptor (beta chain) was identified in a study of shared T cell receptors in the human thymus (dated by TCRdb to about 2021). Describing the broader study: The study examined how self-reactive, shared T-cell receptor alpha chains are generated in the human thymus.

The library was produced with the immunoSEQ multiplex PCR assay. TCRdb obtained this table from immuneACCESS and retained in-frame rearrangements with V and J assigned. These tables miss some clones; where compared with another copy, unresolved V genes account for less than half of the shortfall, and the remainder is unexplained. This sample holds fewer than 700,000 clones; approximately 87% were observed only once. Of the sample, about 0.01% is held by the ten largest clones. CDR1 and CDR2 were assigned from the germline V gene as MGHDK and SYGVNS. V is cut back by 6 bases and J by 3 bases, with 6 bases in the junction unmatched. The CDR3 measures 14 amino acids from cysteine to phenylalanine. The only DNA kept is the CDR3, 42 bases in frame from the first base. Notes on this clone: This clone's antigen is unknown. Base-call qualities are not available, and no considerably larger clone is one nucleotide away.

This same sample was also taken into another study, of human thymus T cells. As the second study states: Donors were immunologically healthy infants undergoing open corrective cardiac surgery for congenital heart defects in Finland. Thymus tissue was obtained as surgical resects removed during corrective cardiac surgery. Biased V and J gene segment usage appeared to be present in both thymic and peripheral blood repertoires. The related research found that thymic TCR repertoires overlapped highly between unrelated individuals. The study described the TCR alpha and beta repertoires in under ten infant thymus samples and a few matching peripheral blood samples. The infant donors were roughly 7 to 244 days old, and the cohort included several males and a couple of females. Thymocytes were freed from the tissue by mechanical means and kept at -70 degrees C as pellets of roughly 9-34 million cells. A QIAsymphony instrument was used to extract genomic DNA from frozen cell pellets. Using the immunoSEQ multiplex PCR assay, the TCRB and TCRAD loci were amplified from a standardized quantity of quality-controlled genomic DNA. Amplicons spanned the V(D)J region at a length sufficient to cover the CDR3 and identify V and J genes. Amplicon sequencing was performed on an Illumina platform through the commercial immunoSEQ service. Primer bias and sequencing errors were corrected using previously described methods, and TCRAD and TCRB definitions followed the IMGT database. Analysis of the repertoires was done with immunoSEQ Analyzer 3.0 and VDJTools and included basic statistics, V/J segment usage, diversity estimates, rarefaction and pairwise overlap. Diversity was estimated with Chao1, ChaoE, Efron-Thisted, Shannon and inverse Simpson indices, and also on datasets down-sampled to the smallest sample. Repertoire overlap was determined by strict matching of CDR3 nucleotide sequence, V gene and J gene, and Jaccard-based multidimensional scaling clustering was applied. Thymus samples yielded on average around 800,000 unique TCRB clonotypes, compared with 75,000 to 100,000 from blood samples.

The specimen sequenced was thymocytes. The chain couples TRBV25-1 to TRBJ1-2; the junction holds 8 bases that match TRBD1. This clonotype originated in a boy under two years old with a congenital heart defect. Donor details come from another sample of the same person, matched by shared clones. At the DNA level, the sequence is TGTGCCAGCAGGCAGACAGGGGAAGACTATGGCTACACCTTC. Translated, it gives CASRQTGEDYGYTF.